Listed below are T cell receptor beta chains from one sample, sequenced in a study of control samples from healthy donors and cancer patients. Repertoires were generated with immunoSEQ multiplex PCR, while TCRdb's copy carries only in-frame clones and drops some. The sample holds 100,000 to 150,000 clones; over 85% are singletons and the top ten take 4.5% to 7%. Sequenced: blood. The origin of the receptors is a man younger than 30 in good health. The conserved cysteine and the conserved F or W are not part of the CDR3 here.

v_call	j_call	cdr3_aa
TRBV30	TRBJ1-5	AWSVREDQPQH
TRBV5-3	TRBJ2-7	ASVTYEQY
TRBV2	TRBJ2-1	ASTLTGGYNEQF
TRBV4-2	TRBJ2-5	ASSQDPAKTQY
TRBV28	TRBJ2-7	ASSPILGPSYEQY
TRBV5-6	TRBJ2-5	ASSLVGRLEKETQY
TRBV5-1	TRBJ1-1	ASSLYIGGGANTEAF
TRBV2	TRBJ1-6	ASSLPRRDSPLH
TRBV4-1	TRBJ1-2	ASSQHPERTGHGYT
TRBV28	TRBJ2-5	ASSFLGSAETQY
TRBV12-3/TRBV12-4	TRBJ1-2	ASSRQVGYGYT